A selection of T cell receptor beta chains follows, all from one sample in a study of T cell responses to AZD1222 COVID-19 vaccine. TCRdb's table, derived via immunoSEQ multiplex PCR, lists solely in-frame clones and lacks some. Of about 78,000 clones listed, approximately 90% were seen once; the top ten hold approximately 3.2%. The sample was peripheral blood, taken 28 days after the second AZD1222 dose. These receptors originate from an adult who received the AZD1222 COVID-19 vaccine. Each CDR3 is given with its conserved first and last residue.

cdr3_length,v_call,j_call,cdr3_aa
15,TRBV6-2/TRBV6-3,TRBJ2-7,CASSHGGVSSYEQYF
15,TRBV5-1,TRBJ2-2,CASSWDSSPLGELFF
13,TRBV28,TRBJ1-1,CASSYLENTEAFF
17,TRBV4-1,TRBJ2-5,CASSQALSPGYQETQYF
15,TRBV5-6,TRBJ2-3,CASSPDSGITDTQYF
13,TRBV3-1/TRBV3-2,TRBJ1-5,CASSQNAGQPQHF
14,TRBV20-1,TRBJ1-6,CSASTGAHNSPLHF
15,TRBV27,TRBJ1-6,CASSLSGPYNSPLHF
18,TRBV15,TRBJ2-6,CATSITERCDKVGNVLTF
15,TRBV6-5,TRBJ2-1,CASKVVSQGTLEQFF
15,TRBV4-3,TRBJ1-3,CASSQSWGSGNTIYF
13,TRBV7-8,TRBJ2-1,CASSDRETGSQFF
19,TRBV9,TRBJ2-6,CASSVDGRRSYSGANVLTF